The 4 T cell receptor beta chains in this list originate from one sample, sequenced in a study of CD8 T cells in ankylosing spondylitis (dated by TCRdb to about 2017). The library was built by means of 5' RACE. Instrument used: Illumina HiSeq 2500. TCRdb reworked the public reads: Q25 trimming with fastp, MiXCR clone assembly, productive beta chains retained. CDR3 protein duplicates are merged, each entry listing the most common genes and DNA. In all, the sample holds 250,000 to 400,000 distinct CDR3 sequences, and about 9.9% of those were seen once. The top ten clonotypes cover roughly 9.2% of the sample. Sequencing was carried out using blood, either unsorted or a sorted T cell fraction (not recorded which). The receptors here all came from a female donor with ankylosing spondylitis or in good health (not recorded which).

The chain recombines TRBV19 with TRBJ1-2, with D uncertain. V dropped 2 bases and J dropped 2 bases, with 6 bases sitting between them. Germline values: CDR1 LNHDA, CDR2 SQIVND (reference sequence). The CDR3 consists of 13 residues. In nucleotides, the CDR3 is TGTGCCAGTAGTATACAGAGGAACTATGGCTACACCTTC. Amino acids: CASSIQRNYGYTF.

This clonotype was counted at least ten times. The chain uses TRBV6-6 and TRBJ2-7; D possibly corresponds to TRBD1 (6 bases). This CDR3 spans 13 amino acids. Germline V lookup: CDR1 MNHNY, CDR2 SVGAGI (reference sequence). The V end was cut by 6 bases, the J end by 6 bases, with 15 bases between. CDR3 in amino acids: CASSIQGRGEQYF. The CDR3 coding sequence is TGTGCCAGCAGCATACAGGGACGGGGCGAGCAGTACTTC.

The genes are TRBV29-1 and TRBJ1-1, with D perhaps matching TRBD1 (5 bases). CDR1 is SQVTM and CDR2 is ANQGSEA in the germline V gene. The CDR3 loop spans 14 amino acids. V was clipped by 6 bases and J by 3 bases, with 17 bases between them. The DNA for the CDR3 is TGCAGCGTCAGTAGGGGCCCCGGGGACACTGAAGCTTTCTTT. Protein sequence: CSVSRGPGDTEAFF.

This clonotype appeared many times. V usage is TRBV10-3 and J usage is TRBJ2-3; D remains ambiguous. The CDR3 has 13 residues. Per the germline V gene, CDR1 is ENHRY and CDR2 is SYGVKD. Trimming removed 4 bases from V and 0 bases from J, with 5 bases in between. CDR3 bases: TGTGCCATCAGTGCCCAGAGCACAGATACGCAGTATTTT. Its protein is CAISAQSTDTQYF.